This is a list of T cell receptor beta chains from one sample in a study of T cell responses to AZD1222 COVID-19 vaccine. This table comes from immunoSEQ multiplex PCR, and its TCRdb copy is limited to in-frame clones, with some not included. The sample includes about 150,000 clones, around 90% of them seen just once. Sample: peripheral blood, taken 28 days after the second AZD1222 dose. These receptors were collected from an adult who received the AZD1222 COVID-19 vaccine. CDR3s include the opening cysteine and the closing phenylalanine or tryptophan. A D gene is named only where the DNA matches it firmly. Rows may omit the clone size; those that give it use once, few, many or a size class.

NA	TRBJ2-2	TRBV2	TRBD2	CASRGGTSDTGELFF	TGTGCCAGCAGGGGGGGGACTAGTGACACCGGGGAGCTGTTTTTT
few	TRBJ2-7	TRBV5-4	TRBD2	CASSLGDSGIGGQYF	TGTGCCAGCAGCTTGGGTGATAGCGGGATTGGTGGGCAGTACTTC
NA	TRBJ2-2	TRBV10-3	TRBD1	CAISETGGRFVGTGELFF	TGTGCCATCAGTGAAACAGGGGGCAGGTTTGTTGGGACCGGGGAGCTGTTTTTT
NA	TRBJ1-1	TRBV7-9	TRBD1	CASSLSRQGNTEAFF	TGTGCCAGCAGCTTATCCCGACAGGGGAACACTGAAGCTTTCTTT
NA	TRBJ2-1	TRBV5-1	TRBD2	CASSGSGTSGSFNEQFF	TGCGCCAGCAGCGGATCCGGGACTAGCGGGAGTTTCAATGAGCAGTTCTTC
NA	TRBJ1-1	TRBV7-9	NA	CASSLVTNPNTEAFF	TGTGCCAGCAGCTTAGTAACGAATCCGAACACTGAAGCTTTCTTT
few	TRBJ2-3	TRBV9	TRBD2	CASSVGLAGGTDTQYF	TGTGCCAGCAGCGTAGGACTAGCGGGAGGCACAGATACGCAGTATTTT
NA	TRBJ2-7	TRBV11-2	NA	CASSSELPYEQYF	TGTGCCAGCAGCTCGGAATTACCCTACGAGCAGTACTTC
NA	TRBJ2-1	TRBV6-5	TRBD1	CASSSGTVPYNEQFF	TGTGCCAGCAGTTCAGGGACAGTGCCGTACAATGAGCAGTTCTTC
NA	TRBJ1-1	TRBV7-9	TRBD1	CASSTDRGLLNTEAFF	TGTGCCAGCAGCACTGACAGGGGGCTACTGAACACTGAAGCTTTCTTT
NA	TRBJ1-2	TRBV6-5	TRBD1	CASSFGTGGGGYTF	TGTGCCAGCAGTTTTGGGACAGGGGGGGGTGGCTACACCTTC
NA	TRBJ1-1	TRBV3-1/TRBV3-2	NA	CASSQGGGTEAFF	TGTGCCAGCAGCCAAGGAGGGGGCACTGAAGCTTTCTTT
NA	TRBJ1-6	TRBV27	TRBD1	CASSQPGQGSPLHF	TGTGCCAGCAGTCAACCGGGACAGGGTTCCCCCCTCCACTTT
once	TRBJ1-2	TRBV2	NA	CASSERGYTF	TGTGCCAGCAGTGAGAGAGGCTACACCTTC
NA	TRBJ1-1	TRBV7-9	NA	CASSLGQGMRTEAFF	TGTGCCAGCAGCTTAGGTCAGGGAATGAGGACTGAAGCTTTCTTT
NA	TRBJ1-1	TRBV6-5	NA	CASSYSAGLAFF	TGTGCCAGCAGTTACTCGGCGGGGTTAGCTTTCTTT
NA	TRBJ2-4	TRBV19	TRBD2	CASSPLGFRREDLAKNIQYF	TGTGCCAGTAGTCCCCTCGGCTTTCGGCGGGAGGACCTAGCCAAAAACATTCAGTACTTC
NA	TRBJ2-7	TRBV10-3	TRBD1	CAISDPRGYNEQYF	TGTGCCATCAGTGACCCCAGGGGGTACAACGAGCAGTACTTC
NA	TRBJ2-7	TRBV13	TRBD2	CASGLAGGGAEQYF	TGTGCCAGCGGCCTAGCGGGAGGAGGGGCCGAGCAGTACTTC
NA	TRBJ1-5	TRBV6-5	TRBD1	CASSPGTGVQPQHF	TGTGCCAGCAGTCCCGGGACAGGGGTTCAGCCCCAGCATTTT
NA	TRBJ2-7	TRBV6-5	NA	CASGGLSYEQYF	TGTGCCAGCGGGGGGCTCTCCTACGAGCAGTACTTC
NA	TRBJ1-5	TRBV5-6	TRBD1	CASSSTGDQPQHF	TGTGCCAGCAGCTCGACAGGGGATCAGCCCCAGCATTTT
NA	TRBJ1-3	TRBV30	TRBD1	CAWSPKSGTALWGNTIYF	TGTGCCTGGAGTCCCAAATCGGGGACAGCGCTCTGGGGAAACACCATATATTTT
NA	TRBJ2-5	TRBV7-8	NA	CASSYRGDAEETQYF	TGTGCCAGCAGCTATCGAGGGGACGCCGAAGAGACCCAGTACTTC
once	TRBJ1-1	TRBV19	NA	CATTDRVNTEAFF	TGTGCCACGACGGACAGAGTGAACACTGAAGCTTTCTTT
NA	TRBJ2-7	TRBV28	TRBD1	CASSSGQGGEQYF	TGTGCCAGCAGTTCGGGACAGGGAGGGGAGCAGTACTTC
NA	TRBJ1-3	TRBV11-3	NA	CASSLGVGKTGNTIYF	TGTGCCAGCAGCTTAGGAGTGGGGAAGACTGGAAACACCATATATTTT
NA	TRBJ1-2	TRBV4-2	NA	CASSQDRTLSQGYTF	TGTGCCAGCAGCCAAGACCGAACATTGTCTCAAGGCTACACCTTC
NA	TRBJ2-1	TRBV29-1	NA	CSVENEFF	TGCAGCGTGGAGAATGAGTTCTTC
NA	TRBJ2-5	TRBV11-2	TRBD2	CASSLAPVWVAGMGTQYF	TGTGCCAGCAGCTTAGCCCCAGTTTGGGTAGCGGGCATGGGGACCCAGTACTTC
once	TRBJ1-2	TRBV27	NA	CAIRTGERGYTF	TGTGCCATCAGGACGGGGGAGAGAGGCTACACCTTC
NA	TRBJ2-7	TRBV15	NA	CATSRVGASYEQYF	TGTGCCACCAGCAGAGTCGGGGCCTCCTACGAGCAGTACTTC
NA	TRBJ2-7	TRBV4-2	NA	CASSQDPGTAAEQYF	TGTGCCAGCAGCCAAGACCCGGGAACGGCGGCCGAGCAGTACTTC
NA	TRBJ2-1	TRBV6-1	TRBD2	CASSELASGSYNEQFF	TGTGCCAGCAGTGAACTGGCTAGCGGCTCCTACAATGAGCAGTTCTTC
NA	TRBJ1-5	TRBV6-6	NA	CASSPHGSNQPQHF	TGTGCCAGCAGCCCGCACGGTAGCAATCAGCCCCAGCATTTT
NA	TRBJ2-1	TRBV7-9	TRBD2	CASSLAAGGNEQFF	TGTGCCAGCAGCTTAGCAGCGGGAGGTAATGAGCAGTTCTTC
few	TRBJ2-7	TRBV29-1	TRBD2	CSVDLGLAGSYEQYF	TGCAGCGTTGATCTAGGGCTAGCGGGCAGCTACGAGCAGTACTTC
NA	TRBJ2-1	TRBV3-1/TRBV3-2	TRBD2	CASSRGTSGPSYNEQFF	TGTGCCAGCAGCCGCGGGACTAGCGGGCCTTCCTACAATGAGCAGTTCTTC
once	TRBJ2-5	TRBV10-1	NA	CASCGPGRGEVETQYF	TGCGCCAGCTGTGGCCCGGGCAGGGGCGAGGTCGAGACCCAGTACTTC
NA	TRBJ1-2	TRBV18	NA	CASSPGGPRTNYGYTF	TGTGCCAGCTCACCTGGTGGTCCTAGGACGAACTATGGCTACACCTTC
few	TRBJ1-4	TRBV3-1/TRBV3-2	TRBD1	CASSQGTGPGEKLFF	TGTGCCAGCAGCCAGGGGACAGGGCCGGGGGAAAAACTGTTTTTT
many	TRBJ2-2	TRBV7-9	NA	CASSARDLNTGELFF	TGTGCCAGCAGCGCCCGGGACTTAAACACCGGGGAGCTGTTTTTT
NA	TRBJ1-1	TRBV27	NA	CASSSEALNTEAFF	TGTGCCAGCAGTTCTGAAGCCCTGAACACTGAAGCTTTCTTT
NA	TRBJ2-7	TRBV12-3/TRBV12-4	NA	CASRQGGREQYF	TGTGCCAGCAGACAAGGTGGGAGAGAGCAGTACTTC
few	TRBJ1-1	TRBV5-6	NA	CASSFALPTGNTEAFF	TGTGCCAGCAGCTTTGCCCTTCCAACAGGGAACACTGAAGCTTTCTTT
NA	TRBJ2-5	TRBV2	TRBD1	CASSPVPPRTGVETQYF	TGTGCCAGCAGCCCTGTCCCCCCTCGAACAGGGGTGGAGACCCAGTACTTC
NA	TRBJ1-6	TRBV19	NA	CASSTGIGGSNSPLHF	TGTGCCAGTAGTACAGGGATAGGGGGTAGTAATTCACCCCTCCACTTT
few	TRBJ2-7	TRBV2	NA	CASSEIYEQYF	TGTGCCAGCAGTGAAATATACGAGCAGTACTTC
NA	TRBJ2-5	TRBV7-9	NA	CASSLEWRGGQETQYF	TGTGCCAGCAGCTTAGAGTGGAGAGGGGGACAAGAGACCCAGTACTTC
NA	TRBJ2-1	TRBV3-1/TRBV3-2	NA	CASSHGAGGPDEQFF	TGTGCCAGCAGCCATGGAGCCGGGGGCCCAGATGAGCAGTTCTTC
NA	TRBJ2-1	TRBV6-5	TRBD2	CAMSTSGSIPEQFF	TGTGCCATGTCAACTAGCGGGAGTATTCCTGAGCAGTTCTTC
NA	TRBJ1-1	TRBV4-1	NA	CASSQEEGISTEAFF	TGCGCCAGCAGCCAAGAGGAGGGGATAAGCACTGAAGCTTTCTTT
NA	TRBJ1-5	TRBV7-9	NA	CASSLDVGYQPQHF	TGTGCCAGCAGCTTAGACGTGGGCTATCAGCCCCAGCATTTT